Listed below are T cell receptor beta chains from one sample, sequenced in a study of PD-L1 blockade in urothelial cancer. Data came from immunoSEQ multiplex PCR; TCRdb stores just in-frame clones and leaves some out. The repertoire holds some 35,000 clones, with 82% as singletons. This specimen was PBMCs, taken around atezolizumab (anti-PD-L1) treatment. All receptors come from a man between 60 and 75 years old with urothelial cancer. CDR3s include the opening cysteine and the closing phenylalanine or tryptophan. D genes are given only for firm matches. Size is omitted from some rows. Given values are once, few, many or a class for expanded clones.

j_call,v_call,clone_size,d_call,cdr3_nt,cdr3_aa
TRBJ1-1,TRBV5-1,NA,TRBD1,TGCGCCAGCAGGGATGACAGGGGAACCGCGAACACTGAAGCTTTCTTT,CASRDDRGTANTEAFF
TRBJ1-1,TRBV5-1,few,NA,TGCGCCAGCAGCAAAGACCGGACAGACCCCATGAACACTGAAGCTTTCTTT,CASSKDRTDPMNTEAFF
TRBJ2-7,TRBV7-8,NA,TRBD1,TGTGCCAGCAGCTTAAGCGGGACAGGGACTGGCGAGCAGTACTTC,CASSLSGTGTGEQYF
TRBJ2-5,TRBV9,few,NA,TGTGCCAGCAGCGTAGCTTTCGGTCCGAAAGAGACCCAGTACTTC,CASSVAFGPKETQYF
TRBJ1-4,TRBV25-1,NA,TRBD1,TGTGCCAGCGGCCGGGACAGTAATGAAAAACTGTTTTTT,CASGRDSNEKLFF
TRBJ2-5,TRBV10-3,NA,NA,TGTGCCATCAGCGGGTCGGGTACGGCAGGGCCAAAAGAGACCCAGTACTTC,CAISGSGTAGPKETQYF
TRBJ2-7,TRBV28,NA,NA,TGTGCCAGCAGTCAAATTTCCTACGAGCAGTACTTC,CASSQISYEQYF
TRBJ2-5,TRBV5-8,NA,NA,TGTGCCAGCAGCTTGGAAAGGCTAGCCCAAGAGACCCAGTACTTC,CASSLERLAQETQYF
TRBJ2-4,TRBV10-1,NA,NA,TGCGCCAGCAGTGAGTCTGCAGGGGAGAAATTAGACAAAAACATTCAGTACTTC,CASSESAGEKLDKNIQYF
TRBJ2-1,TRBV19,NA,TRBD2,TGTGCCAGTACGGAGCGGGGAAGCTCCTACAATGAGCAGTTCTTC,CASTERGSSYNEQFF
TRBJ2-3,TRBV27,NA,TRBD2,TGTGCCAGCAGGTACAGGGTGGCGGGGGGCCTCGCAGATACGCAGTATTTT,CASRYRVAGGLADTQYF
TRBJ2-7,TRBV4-1,NA,TRBD1,TGCGCCAGCAGCACCGGGACAGGGATCTACGAGCAGTACTTC,CASSTGTGIYEQYF
TRBJ2-5,TRBV29-1,NA,NA,TGCAGCGTTCTTCGCCAGGGCCCAGAGACCCAGTACTTC,CSVLRQGPETQYF
TRBJ1-4,TRBV7-2,NA,TRBD1,TGTGCCAGCAGCTTAGCGGGGACAGAAAATGAAAAACTGTTTTTT,CASSLAGTENEKLFF
TRBJ2-1,TRBV11-1,NA,TRBD1,TGTGCCAGCAGCTCAACTCGGGACAGGGCGTACAATGAGCAGTTCTTC,CASSSTRDRAYNEQFF
TRBJ1-6,TRBV5-1,NA,NA,TGCGCCAGCAGTAAGGGGGAGAATTCACCCCTCCACTTT,CASSKGENSPLHF
TRBJ1-6,TRBV7-2,NA,NA,TGTGCCAGCAGCTTCGGACAGATCTATAATTCACCCCTCCACTTT,CASSFGQIYNSPLHF
TRBJ2-4,TRBV5-1,NA,NA,TGCGCCAGCAGCTTGGGTTTCGCGCCAGGCATTCAGTACTTC,CASSLGFAPGIQYF
TRBJ1-4,TRBV4-1,NA,NA,TGCGCCAGCAGCCTGGAGGGAGATCCAACTAATGAAAAACTGTTTTTT,CASSLEGDPTNEKLFF
TRBJ1-4,TRBV6-1,NA,NA,TGTGCCAGCACGATGGGTGTCCTAGCGATCGAAAAACTGTTTTTT,CASTMGVLAIEKLFF
TRBJ2-2,TRBV7-2,NA,NA,TGTGCCAGCAGCCTCCATAGCGGCGCGAACACCGGGGAGCTGTTTTTT,CASSLHSGANTGELFF
TRBJ1-1,TRBV6-6,once,NA,TGTGCCAGCAGCCCAACGGGGGGGCGTAACACTGAAGCTTTCTTT,CASSPTGGRNTEAFF
TRBJ1-2,TRBV5-4,NA,NA,TGTGCCAGCAGCTTGGGTTGGAGGGTCGTTGATGGCTACACCTTC,CASSLGWRVVDGYTF